These 29 T cell receptor beta chains were sequenced from one sample in a study of T cell responses to AZD1222 COVID-19 vaccine. Repertoires were generated with immunoSEQ multiplex PCR, while TCRdb's copy carries only in-frame clones and drops some. The repertoire holds about 140,000 clones, with around 94% as singletons. This specimen consisted of peripheral blood, obtained after recovery from COVID-19. The receptors were sampled from an adult who had recovered from COVID-19.

The gene calls are TRBV28 and TRBJ2-5, with TRBD2 matching 11 bases. Germline lookup yields CDR1 MDHEN and CDR2 SYDVKM. V was clipped by 3 bases and J by 5 bases; unmatched bases: 8. The CDR3 is made up of 16 amino acids. This CDR3 is CASSFVAGGLLETQYF. The CDR3 bases are TGTGCCAGCAGTTTTGTAGCGGGAGGGCTCCTGGAGACCCAGTACTTC.

This chain joins TRBV28 and TRBJ2-7, with D perhaps given as TRBD1 or TRBD2 (6 bases each). Germline V gene lookup returns CDR1 MDHEN and CDR2 SYDVKM. The germline V and J ends were trimmed by 5 bases and 3 bases, with 17 bases remaining between them. The CDR3 is 15 amino acids. The chain's CDR3 is CASSLGGRSVYEQYF. CDR3 bases: TGTGCCAGCAGTCTTGGGGGGCGGTCAGTCTACGAGCAGTACTTC. Variable domain in full (rest from reference TRBV28 and TRBJ2-7): DVKVTQSSRYLVKRTGEKVFLECVQDMDHENMFWYRQDPGLGLRLIYFSYDVKMKEKGDIPEGYSVSREKKERFSLILESASTNQTSMYLCASSLGGRSVYEQYFGPGTRLTVT.

There are a few counts of this clone. The chain carries TRBV28 and TRBJ2-1, with D perhaps being TRBD1 or TRBD2 (6 bases each). The CDR3 length is 16 residues. The V gene lost 1 base and the J gene lost 4 bases, with 14 bases spanning the gap. The germline V gene has CDR1 MDHEN and CDR2 SYDVKM. The CDR3 nucleotides are TGTGCCAGCAGTTTATATGATCAGGGGACTTACAATGAGCAGTTCTTC. It yields the protein CASSLYDQGTYNEQFF.

The chain carries TRBV5-1 and TRBJ2-1; D call uncertain. V was trimmed by 0 bases and J by 6 bases, leaving 10 bases between them. The V gene's germline CDR1 is SGHRS and CDR2 YFSETQ. The CDR3 length is 14 residues. The CDR3: CASSLDTGRNEQFF. In nucleotides, the CDR3 is TGCGCCAGCAGCTTGGATACGGGCCGCAATGAGCAGTTCTTC.

J is TRBJ2-3 and V is TRBV6-5; 11 nucleotides line up with TRBD2. Germline CDR1 is MNHEY and CDR2 is SVGAGI. J lost 3 bases, V lost 6 bases, and 5 bases had no gene match. The length of the CDR3 is 15 residues. The CDR3 nucleotides read TGTGCCAGCAGGGCCGGGACTAGCGGAACAGATACGCAGTATTTT. Its translation: CASRAGTSGTDTQYF.

The chain uses TRBV9 and TRBJ2-7; 7 bases fit TRBD2. Germline trimming cut 0 bases from V and 3 bases from J; bases unmatched to any gene: 6. This CDR3 is 15 amino acids long. CDR1 is SGDLS, CDR2 YYNGEE, per germline. Here the CDR3 reads CASSVDGGSNYEQYF. CDR3 in DNA: TGTGCCAGCAGCGTAGACGGCGGGAGCAACTACGAGCAGTACTTC.

J is TRBJ2-6 and V is TRBV19; TRBD2 aligns across 11 bases. Germline loops: CDR1 LNHDA, CDR2 SQIVND (reference sequence). The CDR3 is made up of 19 amino acids. V dropped 3 bases and J dropped 0; count of bases not matched to a gene: 7. As DNA, the CDR3 is TGTGCCAGTAGTATCCGGGGACTAGCGGCGGTCTCTGGGGCCAACGTCCTGACTTTC. Amino acids: CASSIRGLAAVSGANVLTF.

This clone was seen a single time. The V gene is TRBV12-3 or TRBV12-4, the J gene TRBJ2-7, with unresolved D. Trimming left V 5 bases short and J 3 bases short, with 8 bases between. CDR3 length equals 12 residues. The CDR3 DNA reads TGTGCCAGCAGTGGCAGGATCTACGAGCAGTACTTC. Amino acid sequence: CASSGRIYEQYF.

The J gene is TRBJ1-2, the V gene TRBV5-6; TRBD1 matches 9 bases. The J segment lost 1 base and the V segment lost 3 bases, leaving 1 base of the junction unmatched. Looked up from germline, CDR1 is SGHDT and CDR2 is YYEEEE. The CDR3 covers 14 residues. The CDR3 DNA is TGTGCCAGCAGCTCGGACAGGGGTAACTATGGCTACACCTTC. It specifies CASSSDRGNYGYTF.

The chain has TRBV25-1 and TRBJ1-4, with TRBD1 as a possible D gene (5 bases). The CDR3 runs 16 residues. The V and J ends lost 3 bases and 6 bases respectively, with 17 bases between them. Germline V gene data show CDR1 as MGHDK and CDR2 as SYGVNS. The chain's CDR3 is CASSEVDRGDDEKLFF. CDR3 DNA sequence: TGTGCCAGCAGTGAGGTTGATCGCGGGGACGATGAAAAACTGTTTTTT. Combining the CDR3 with reference TRBV25-1 and TRBJ1-4 gives the whole variable domain EADIYQTPRYLVIGTGKKITLECSQTMGHDKMYWYQQDPGMELHLIHYSYGVNSTEKGDLSSESTVSRIRTEHFPLTLESARPSHTSQYLCASSEVDRGDDEKLFFGSGTQLSVL.

This clone appeared a single time. The chain links TRBV5-4 to TRBJ2-7, with D unclear. The V gene lost 4 bases and the J gene lost 7 bases, with 12 bases spanning the gap. The germline gives CDR1 SGHNT, CDR2 YYREEE (reference sequence). The CDR3 totals 12 residues. CDR3 DNA: TGTGCCAGCAGCACCCGCCCCGGGGAGCAGTACTTC. Its protein is CASSTRPGEQYF.

The rearrangement uses TRBV30 and TRBJ1-4; maybe TRBD1 (5 bases). Trimming cost V 3 bases and J 6 bases, with 11 bases left between them. Germline values: CDR1 GTSNPN, CDR2 SVGIG (reference sequence). The length of the CDR3 is 13 residues. This CDR3 is CAWRARGYEKLFF. CDR3 DNA sequence: TGTGCCTGGAGGGCTCGGGGGTATGAAAAACTGTTTTTT. Variable domain in full (rest from reference TRBV30 and TRBJ1-4): SQTIHQWPATLVQPVGSPLSLECTVEGTSNPNLYWYRQAAGRGLQLLFYSVGIGQISSEVPQNLSASRPQDRQFILSSKKLLLSDSGFYLCAWRARGYEKLFFGSGTQLSVL.

Many counts were recorded for this clone. The rearrangement links TRBV6-5 to TRBJ1-5; D gene unclear. Deletions cut 2 bases from V and 2 bases from J, with 4 bases between. The CDR3 covers 13 residues. The germline V gene has CDR1 MNHEY and CDR2 SVGAGI. CDR3 sequence (DNA): TGTGCCAGCAGTTACGACCGCAATCAGCCCCAGCATTTT. Translated: CASSYDRNQPQHF.

The rearrangement uses TRBV5-1 and TRBJ2-3; D unclear. CDR3 length: 13 amino acids. Germline-derived CDR1 and CDR2 are SGHRS and YFSETQ. The V gene lost 1 base and the J gene lost 2 bases, with 5 bases spanning the gap. The CDR3 protein is CASSLMYTDTQYF. In nucleotides, the CDR3 is TGCGCCAGCAGCTTGATGTACACAGATACGCAGTATTTT.

The chain employs TRBV11-3 and TRBJ2-3, with D possibly TRBD1 on 6 matching bases. Germline CDR1 reads SGHNT; CDR2 reads YENEEA. The CDR3 runs to 15 residues. V was trimmed by 5 bases and J by 1 base, leaving 13 bases between them. As DNA, the CDR3 is TGTGCCAGCAGCCCGCCGGGACACCGCACAGATACGCAGTATTTT. Amino acids: CASSPPGHRTDTQYF.

The chain is built from TRBV30 and TRBJ1-1; D gene uncertain. The CDR3 has 12 residues. Trimming pared 4 bases from V and 5 bases from J, leaving 11 bases between. Germline CDR1 is GTSNPN and CDR2 is SVGIG (reference sequence). The CDR3 sequence: CAWTDRDTEAFF. The CDR3 DNA reads as TGTGCCTGGACAGACCGGGATACTGAAGCTTTCTTT.

This chain uses TRBV28 with TRBJ2-5; unclear D gene. The CDR3 totals 13 residues. Germline CDR1 MDHEN, CDR2 SYDVKM. Trimming stripped 5 bases from V and 0 bases from J, with 7 bases between. CDR3: CASSSLYQETQYF. Here the CDR3 DNA reads TGTGCCAGCAGTAGTTTGTACCAAGAGACCCAGTACTTC. The full variable domain, completed using reference TRBV28 and TRBJ2-5, is DVKVTQSSRYLVKRTGEKVFLECVQDMDHENMFWYRQDPGLGLRLIYFSYDVKMKEKGDIPEGYSVSREKKERFSLILESASTNQTSMYLCASSSLYQETQYFGPGTRLLVL.

The V call is TRBV12-5, the J call TRBJ2-1; D is perhaps TRBD2 (5 bases). The germline V and J ends were trimmed by 1 base and 9 bases, with 10 bases remaining between them. CDR3 length: 13 residues. CDR1 LGHNT and CDR2 FRNRAP come from the germline V gene. DNA of the CDR3: TGTGCTAGTGGTTTGGAACCGACTACTGAGCAGTTCTTC. Its translation is CASGLEPTTEQFF.

The chain is built from TRBV5-1 and TRBJ2-1; 7 positions match TRBD2. From germline, CDR1 is SGHRS and CDR2 YFSETQ. The CDR3 contains 16 residues. The V gene end was trimmed by 3 bases and the J gene end by 6 bases; junction bases not matched to a gene: 12. The CDR3 protein is CASSWTASGRLNEQFF. Written as DNA, the CDR3 is TGCGCCAGCAGCTGGACCGCTAGCGGACGTCTCAATGAGCAGTTCTTC. Using reference TRBV5-1 and TRBJ2-1 for the parts outside the CDR3, the full variable domain is KAGVTQTPRYLIKTRGQQVTLSCSPISGHRSVSWYQQTPGQGLQFLFEYFSETQRNKGNFPGRFSGRQFSNSRSEMNVSTLELGDSALYLCASSWTASGRLNEQFFGPGTRLTVL.

The rearrangement uses TRBV28 and TRBJ1-2; tentatively, D is TRBD1 (5 bases). The germline gives CDR1 MDHEN, CDR2 SYDVKM. The V end lost 8 bases, the J end lost 3 bases, and 10 bases lay between the germline ends. The CDR3 is 12 amino acids. The CDR3 nucleotides are TGTGCCAGCTTCCCAGGGTACTATGGCTACACCTTC. Translating gives CASFPGYYGYTF.

The chain combines TRBV29-1 with TRBJ2-7; 8 nucleotides agree with TRBD1. CDR3 length: 12 residues. V dropped 5 bases and J dropped 5; count of bases not matched to a gene: 5. Germline lookup yields CDR1 SQVTM and CDR2 ANQGSEA. CDR3 in DNA: TGCAGCGTTTCCCAGGGGGCCCACGAGCAGTACTTC. This encodes CSVSQGAHEQYF.

The chain uses TRBV19 and TRBJ2-1; no clear D. CDR3 length equals 12 residues. CDR1 is LNHDA, CDR2 SQIVND, per germline (reference sequence). V was pared by 5 bases and J by 7 bases, with 9 bases between. CDR3 in DNA: TGTGCCAGTAGTCCCTGGAAAAATGAGCAGTTCTTC. It is translated as CASSPWKNEQFF.

This clone was counted once. The chain employs TRBV5-1 and TRBJ2-3; D call uncertain. This CDR3 contains 14 residues. V lost 1 base and J lost 2, with 8 bases in between. Germline V gene data show CDR1 as SGHRS and CDR2 as YFSETQ. The CDR3 nucleotides are TGCGCCAGCAGCTTGTTGAAGGACACAGATACGCAGTATTTT. This codes for CASSLLKDTDTQYF.

The V call is TRBV5-4, the J call TRBJ1-6; the match to TRBD1 covers 12 bases. In germline, CDR1 is SGHNT, CDR2 YYREEE (reference sequence). The junction had 5 bases not matched to a gene; V was cut back by 3 bases and J by 10 bases. CDR3 length: 15 amino acids. The CDR3 nucleotides read TGTGCCAGCAGCTCCGGGACAGGGGGCGAATCACCCCTCCACTTT. Protein product: CASSSGTGGESPLHF.

The chain is built from TRBV11-2 and TRBJ2-2, with unresolved D. Germline CDR1 and CDR2: SGHAT and FQNNGV. The CDR3 consists of 12 residues. The V end was cut by 2 bases, the J end by 7 bases, with 5 bases between. CDR3 nucleotide sequence: TGTGCCAGCAGCTTAAAGGGCGGGGAGCTGTTTTTT. Translation gives CASSLKGGELFF.

This clone is a singleton in its sample. V usage is TRBV2 and J usage is TRBJ1-5, with a weak D call TRBD1 (5 bases). Trimming shortened V by 7 bases and J by 4 bases, and 14 bases separated the two germline ends. CDR1 is SNHLY, CDR2 FYNNEI, per germline. This CDR3 has 14 amino acids. CDR3 protein: CASTGGAINQPQHF. The CDR3 DNA follows: TGTGCCAGCACCGGAGGGGCTATTAATCAGCCCCAGCATTTT.

This chain uses TRBV6-5 with TRBJ2-5; a possible D gene is TRBD2 (6 bases). CDR3 length equals 14 residues. V was clipped by 0 bases and J by 5 bases, with 10 bases between them. CDR1 is MNHEY, CDR2 SVGAGI, per germline. This CDR3 is CASSYSMGGETQYF. The CDR3 DNA sequence: TGTGCCAGCAGTTACTCGATGGGGGGTGAGACCCAGTACTTC.

The rearrangement uses TRBV28 and TRBJ1-5, with 7 nucleotides matching TRBD1. V was pared by 3 bases and J by 9 bases, with 8 bases of the junction left unmatched. This CDR3 is built from 14 residues. Germline CDR1 is MDHEN and CDR2 is SYDVKM. This chain's CDR3 is CASSFQGVPRPQHF. The CDR3 coding sequence is TGTGCCAGCAGTTTCCAGGGGGTGCCAAGGCCCCAGCATTTT. Combining the CDR3 with reference TRBV28 and TRBJ1-5 gives the whole variable domain DVKVTQSSRYLVKRTGEKVFLECVQDMDHENMFWYRQDPGLGLRLIYFSYDVKMKEKGDIPEGYSVSREKKERFSLILESASTNQTSMYLCASSFQGVPRPQHFGDGTRLSIL.

J is TRBJ1-1 and V is TRBV6-1; D is uncertain. The CDR3 is 15 amino acids. Germline assignment: CDR1 MNHNS and CDR2 SASEGT. V lost 0 bases, J lost 4 bases, and 12 bases lay in between. CDR3 DNA sequence: TGTGCCAGCAGTGAAGCCAAAACCTGGGGCACTGAAGCTTTCTTT. Translating gives CASSEAKTWGTEAFF.